The next 25 T cell receptor beta chains were all read from a single sample in a study of shared clonotypes between healthy human individuals. Only in-frame clones appear in the TCRdb table, and some are missing; sequencing was by immunoSEQ multiplex PCR. The sample holds 750,000 to 1,000,000 clones, around 93% seen once. CD8 cells classed as naive were CD45RO-negative and positively selected for CCR7, excluding terminally differentiated effector memory CD45RA+ cells. The sample consisted of naive CD8+ T cells sorted from blood. The receptor source for this set is a man aged 25 to 45 in good health.

The gene calls are TRBV4-1 and TRBJ2-5, with D tentatively TRBD2 (5 bases). From germline, CDR1 is MGHRA and CDR2 YSYEKL. V was pared by 1 base and J by 5 bases, with 17 bases between. This CDR3 is built from 16 residues. The CDR3 spells CASSQGSAPSGETQYF. The CDR3 DNA sequence: TGCGCCAGCAGCCAAGGATCCGCCCCCTCGGGGGAGACCCAGTACTTC.

About this clone: Within the sample, other DNA sequences also encode this same CDR3. The chain links TRBV6-5 to TRBJ1-1, with D maybe TRBD1 (5 bases). Germline CDR1 MNHEY, CDR2 SVGAGI. V was trimmed by 5 bases and J by 2 bases, leaving 9 bases between them. The CDR3 runs to 13 residues. The CDR3 region is CASSPQGNTEAFF. The CDR3 nucleotides are TGTGCCAGCAGTCCCCAGGGAAACACTGAAGCTTTCTTT.

This clone was picked up one time. The V call is TRBV5-5, the J call TRBJ1-1, with TRBD1 matching 7 bases. Trimming removed 2 bases from V and 5 bases from J; junction bases left unmatched: 6. Germline values: CDR1 SGHKS, CDR2 YYEKEE (reference sequence). The CDR3 has 14 amino acids. The CDR3 nucleotides are TGTGCCAGCAGCTTAGGGGGCTGGCAAACTGAAGCTTTCTTT. Protein: CASSLGGWQTEAFF.

The table lists this clone with a count of one. The chain's CDR3 is CASSASGSGIETQYF. The CDR3 bases are TGTGCCAGCAGCGCTAGCGGGAGCGGGATAGAGACCCAGTACTTC. The rearrangement uses TRBV9 and TRBJ2-5, with TRBD2 matching 10 bases. V lost 3 bases and J lost 4; bases outside the gene matches: 6. Looked up from germline, CDR1 is SGDLS and CDR2 is YYNGEE. The CDR3 sequence is 15 residues long.

The chain recombines TRBV7-9 with TRBJ2-7; 7 bases line up with TRBD1. CDR3 length: 15 amino acids. CDR1 is SEHNR and CDR2 is FQNEAQ in the germline V gene (reference sequence). The V gene end was trimmed by 2 bases and the J gene end by 4 bases; junction bases not matched to a gene: 8. DNA of the CDR3: TGTGCCAGCAGCTTAACGGAGACAGGGAATTACGAGCAGTACTTC. Residues: CASSLTETGNYEQYF.

The chain links TRBV28 to TRBJ2-7, with TRBD2 as a possible D gene (6 bases). Germline V CDR1 and CDR2: MDHEN, SYDVKM. The V end was cut by 3 bases, the J end by 3 bases, with 12 bases between. This CDR3 spans 14 amino acids. The CDR3 reads CASSFYGSRYEQYF. The CDR3 DNA follows: TGTGCCAGCAGTTTTTACGGGAGCCGCTACGAGCAGTACTTC.

The chain joins TRBV5-8 to TRBJ1-5; D uncertain. CDR1 is SGHTS and CDR2 is YDEGEE in the germline V gene. V was clipped by 4 bases and J by 3 bases, with 8 bases between them. The CDR3 runs 13 residues. CDR3 in DNA: TGTGCCAGCAGCCCTCTTTCCAATCAGCCCCAGCATTTT. Protein: CASSPLSNQPQHF. The entire variable domain, with the rest obtained from reference TRBV5-8 and TRBJ1-5, is as follows: EAGVTQSPTHLIKTRGQQATLRCSPISGHTSVYWYQQALGLGLQFLLWYDEGEERNRGNFPPRFSGRQFPNYSSELNVNALELEDSALYLCASSPLSNQPQHFGDGTRLSIL.

The chain employs TRBV25-1 and TRBJ2-1; tentatively, D is TRBD2 (5 bases). Germline values: CDR1 MGHDK, CDR2 SYGVNS. V was trimmed by 4 bases and J by 0 bases, leaving 19 bases between them. This CDR3 has 18 residues. CDR3 sequence: CASSGPAEERSSYNEQFF. DNA for the CDR3: TGTGCCAGCAGTGGACCGGCGGAGGAGCGGAGCTCCTACAATGAGCAGTTCTTC.

The rearrangement links TRBV28 to TRBJ2-7; a weak D match, TRBD2 (5 bases). Per germline, CDR1 MDHEN and CDR2 SYDVKM. CDR3 length: 14 residues. Between the trimmed V and J ends, which lost 7 bases and 3 bases, there was a span of 16 bases. The CDR3 spells CASTPGITRYEQYF. For the CDR3, the DNA is TGTGCCAGCACCCCCGGGATAACGCGCTACGAGCAGTACTTC.

The gene calls are TRBV28 and TRBJ2-7; 14 bases fit TRBD2. Germline loops: CDR1 MDHEN, CDR2 SYDVKM. V dropped 5 bases and J dropped 1; count of bases not matched to a gene: 13. This CDR3 has 19 residues. CDR3 nucleotides: TGTGCCAGCAGTCCCCTCCGGACTAGCGGGAGGAGTGTGTCCTACGAGCAGTACTTC. Translating it yields CASSPLRTSGRSVSYEQYF.

The chain recombines TRBV14 with TRBJ2-5, with 7 bases that match TRBD1. Germline V gives CDR1 SGHDN, CDR2 FVKESK. With 0 bases clipped from V and 1 base from J, the junction kept 8 bases outside the gene matches. CDR3 length: 17 amino acids. The CDR3 loop is CASSQDPDRVSQETQYF. In DNA, the CDR3 is TGTGCCAGCAGCCAAGATCCTGACAGGGTTAGCCAAGAGACCCAGTACTTC.

A remark on this clone: Other DNA sequences from this sample encode an identical CDR3 as well. The genes are TRBV5-1 and TRBJ2-7, with TRBD2 matching 9 bases. Germline trimming cut 1 base from V and 4 bases from J; bases unmatched to any gene: 3. The germline gives CDR1 SGHRS, CDR2 YFSETQ. The CDR3 spans 14 residues. The CDR3: CASSLTSGSYEQYF. CDR3 nucleotides: TGCGCCAGCAGCTTGACTAGCGGGTCTTACGAGCAGTACTTC.

V and J are TRBV11-2 and TRBJ2-1, with no clear D. Germline CDR1 reads SGHAT; CDR2 reads FQNNGV. V lost 7 bases, J lost 6 bases, and 28 bases lay in between. The CDR3 is made up of 18 amino acids. The CDR3 loop is CASTRGMGEEWSTNEQFF. The CDR3 DNA follows: TGTGCCAGCACCCGAGGCATGGGTGAAGAGTGGAGTACCAATGAGCAGTTCTTC.

This clone has just a few counts. The V call is TRBV2, the J call TRBJ1-1; D possibly corresponds to TRBD1 (5 bases). V lost 6 bases to trimming and J lost 6 bases, with 14 bases between them. The CDR3 covers 13 residues. Germline values: CDR1 SNHLY, CDR2 FYNNEI. CDR3 protein: CASRTWGGSEAFF. The CDR3 DNA reads as TGTGCCAGCAGGACGTGGGGGGGATCTGAAGCTTTCTTT.

V usage is TRBV7-9 and J usage is TRBJ1-1; TRBD1 is a possible D gene (6 bases). The CDR3 runs to 15 residues. The V gene's germline CDR1 is SEHNR and CDR2 FQNEAQ (reference sequence). Trimming left V 5 bases short and J 1 base short, with 14 bases between. The CDR3 reads CASSLLDRQNTEAFF. CDR3 in DNA: TGTGCCAGCAGCCTCTTGGACAGACAGAACACTGAAGCTTTCTTT.

V and J are TRBV18 and TRBJ2-7; D is undetermined. Between the trimmed V and J ends, which lost 3 bases and 3 bases, there was a span of 9 bases. Looked up from germline, CDR1 is KGHSH and CDR2 is LQKENI. The length of the CDR3 is 13 residues. The CDR3: CASSPTADYEQYF. The CDR3 nucleotides read TGTGCCAGCTCACCCACGGCAGACTACGAGCAGTACTTC.

V is TRBV19 and J is TRBJ1-1, with D uncertain. Germline V lookup: CDR1 LNHDA, CDR2 SQIVND (reference sequence). The V and J ends lost 9 bases and 4 bases respectively, with 12 bases between them. The CDR3 totals 12 residues. In nucleotides, the CDR3 is TGTGCCAGCGGCTCGGGGTTCACTGAAGCTTTCTTT. Amino acids: CASGSGFTEAFF.

V is TRBV19 and J is TRBJ1-5; 7 bases line up with TRBD1. This CDR3 region has 16 residues. Trimming at V came to 6 bases and at J to 2 bases, leaving 10 bases not matched to a gene. Germline assignment: CDR1 LNHDA and CDR2 SQIVND (reference sequence). The CDR3 nucleotides are TGTGCCAGTAGGATGGACAGGATGGGGGGCAATCAGCCCCAGCATTTT. Protein: CASRMDRMGGNQPQHF.

The rearrangement uses TRBV7-9 and TRBJ2-3, with D perhaps TRBD1 (6 bases). The V and J ends lost 5 bases and 5 bases respectively, with 17 bases between them. Germline CDR1 SEHNR, CDR2 FQNEAQ (reference sequence). The CDR3 covers 15 residues. CDR3 DNA sequence: TGTGCCAGCAGCCCCGGGACACAGGAAATAGATACGCAGTATTTT. This encodes CASSPGTQEIDTQYF. Using reference TRBV7-9 and TRBJ2-3 for the parts outside the CDR3, the full variable domain is DTGVSQNPRHKITKRGQNVTFRCDPISEHNRLYWYRQTLGQGPEFLTYFQNEAQLEKSRLLSDRFSAERPKGSFSTLEIQRTEQGDSAMYLCASSPGTQEIDTQYFGPGTRLTVL.

This rearrangement joins TRBV7-8 to TRBJ2-2, with D perhaps given as TRBD1 or TRBD2 (5 bases each). V lost 10 bases and J 3 bases, leaving 21 bases between the germline ends. Germline CDR1 SGHVS, CDR2 FQNEAQ. This CDR3 has 16 amino acids. This CDR3 is CATDPGQRIYTGELFF. The CDR3 bases are TGTGCCACCGACCCGGGGCAGCGAATTTACACCGGGGAGCTGTTTTTT. Based on the CDR3 plus reference TRBV7-8 and TRBJ2-2, the full variable domain is GAGVSQSPRYKVAKRGQDVALRCDPISGHVSLFWYQQALGQGPEFLTYFQNEAQLDKSGLPSDRFFAERPEGSVSTLKIQRTQQEDSAVYLCATDPGQRIYTGELFFGEGSRLTVL.

This chain uses TRBV19 with TRBJ2-3; TRBD2 matches 7 bases. V shed 4 bases and J 4 bases; nucleotides not matched to a gene: 20. The CDR3 runs to 19 residues. Germline loops: CDR1 LNHDA, CDR2 SQIVND (reference sequence). The CDR3 sequence: CASSTPLLALGVVADTQYF. In DNA, the CDR3 is TGTGCCAGTAGTACGCCCCTACTAGCGTTAGGAGTAGTAGCAGATACGCAGTATTTT.

This sequence joins TRBV27 and TRBJ2-5; possibly TRBD1 for D (5 bases). Germline V lookup: CDR1 MNHEY, CDR2 SMNVEV (reference sequence). Trimming took 4 bases from V and 5 from J, leaving 14 bases between them. This CDR3 region has 14 residues. The CDR3 protein is CASSSRGFWETQYF. The CDR3 nucleotides are TGTGCCAGCAGTTCAAGGGGTTTTTGGGAGACCCAGTACTTC.

V usage is TRBV7-9 and J usage is TRBJ2-4; 7 positions match TRBD1. This CDR3 contains 17 residues. Per germline, CDR1 SEHNR and CDR2 FQNEAQ (reference sequence). The V and J ends lost 6 bases and 2 bases, in that order; junction bases with no gene match: 13. The CDR3 spells CASSQIQGVSSKNIQYF. CDR3 DNA: TGTGCCAGCAGTCAAATTCAGGGGGTTTCTTCCAAAAACATTCAGTACTTC.

This clone was observed a handful of times. The chain couples TRBV7-2 to TRBJ1-2, with 10 bases fitting TRBD1. J lost 6 bases, V lost 3 bases, and 1 base had no gene match. Germline V gene lookup returns CDR1 SGHTA and CDR2 FQGNSA. CDR3 length: 13 amino acids. The CDR3 DNA follows: TGTGCCAGCAGCTTTGGACAGGGGGATGGCTACACCTTC. Amino acids: CASSFGQGDGYTF.

The gene calls are TRBV7-8 and TRBJ2-7; 10 bases agree with TRBD1. J was trimmed by 5 bases and V by 3 bases; bases with no gene match: 10. Germline V gives CDR1 SGHVS, CDR2 FQNEAQ. The CDR3 sequence is 16 residues long. The CDR3 sequence: CASSLDSGTGANEQYF. CDR3 coding DNA: TGTGCCAGCAGCTTGGATTCCGGGACAGGGGCGAACGAGCAGTACTTC.